These 28 T cell receptor beta chains were all obtained from the same sample, sequenced in a study of blood T cell repertoires in COVID-19. The assay was immunoSEQ multiplex PCR, and TCRdb's table has in-frame clones only and misses some. There are about 170,000 clones in the sample; around 81% occur only once, and roughly 8.4% lies in the top ten. What was sequenced was peripheral blood. Receptor source: a woman of 80 years or more with COVID-19, enrolled during active disease.

The chain combines TRBV7-2 with TRBJ2-5; 8 bases align to TRBD1. The CDR3 totals 14 residues. Per germline, CDR1 SGHTA and CDR2 FQGNSA. The V and J ends lost 5 bases and 4 bases, in that order; junction bases with no gene match: 6. The CDR3 DNA follows: TGTGCCAGCAGCCGCAGGGGGCTGGGAGAGACCCAGTACTTC. This codes for CASSRRGLGETQYF.

This clone was seen only a few times. The J gene is TRBJ2-5, the V gene TRBV10-3; a possible D gene is TRBD2 (6 bases). The V and J ends lost 0 bases and 7 bases respectively, with 9 bases between them. The germline gives CDR1 ENHRY, CDR2 SYGVKD. The CDR3 totals 13 residues. CDR3 residues: CAISESGGGTQYF. The CDR3 DNA follows: TGTGCCATCAGTGAGTCGGGGGGAGGGACCCAGTACTTC.

The J gene is TRBJ1-3, the V gene TRBV6-5; D unresolved. Germline values: CDR1 MNHEY, CDR2 SVGAGI. The CDR3 runs 11 residues. The V gene lost 9 bases and the J gene lost 3 bases, with 6 bases spanning the gap. The CDR3 here is CASRDGNTIYF. CDR3 bases: TGTGCCAGTCGAGATGGAAACACCATATATTTT.

J is TRBJ2-7 and V is TRBV7-3; 7 nucleotides match TRBD1. CDR1 SGHTA and CDR2 FQGTGA come from the germline V gene. With 4 bases clipped from V and 6 bases from J, the junction kept 6 bases outside the gene matches. The CDR3 sequence is 13 residues long. The CDR3 here is CASSWDSPGEQYF. The DNA of the CDR3 is TGTGCCAGCAGCTGGGACAGCCCGGGCGAGCAGTACTTC.

The chain uses TRBV11-2 and TRBJ2-3; perhaps TRBD2 as D (5 bases). Germline loops: CDR1 SGHAT, CDR2 FQNNGV. The V and J ends lost 2 bases and 0 bases respectively, with 6 bases between them. The CDR3 length is 14 residues. This CDR3 reads CASSLRESTDTQYF. DNA of the CDR3: TGTGCCAGCAGCTTAAGGGAGAGCACAGATACGCAGTATTTT. The variable domain in full, completed from reference TRBV11-2 and TRBJ2-3, reads EAGVAQSPRYKIIEKRQSVAFWCNPISGHATLYWYQQILGQGPKLLIQFQNNGVVDDSQLPKDRFSAERLKGVDSTLKIQPAKLEDSAVYLCASSLRESTDTQYFGPGTRLTVL.

The chain employs TRBV18 and TRBJ1-6, with TRBD1 matching over 7 bases. There are 14 residues in the CDR3. J gave up 8 bases and V 9 bases, and 10 bases lay outside the gene matches. Germline CDR1 KGHSH, CDR2 LQKENI. CDR3 loop: CASMKTGADSPLHF. As DNA, the CDR3 is TGTGCCAGTATGAAAACAGGGGCGGATTCACCCCTCCACTTT.

The genes are TRBV6-5 and TRBJ2-1; D is unclear. Trimming took 0 bases from V and 9 from J, leaving 9 bases between them. CDR3 size: 13 residues. CDR1 is MNHEY, CDR2 SVGAGI, per germline. The CDR3 sequence is CASSYSASGEQFF. The CDR3 region has the DNA TGTGCCAGCAGTTACTCGGCGTCGGGTGAGCAGTTCTTC.

The chain is built from TRBV27 and TRBJ2-7, with D perhaps TRBD2 (6 bases). The V end lost 2 bases, the J end lost 1 base, and 12 bases lay between the germline ends. Germline CDR1 reads MNHEY; CDR2 reads SMNVEV (reference sequence). The length of the CDR3 is 15 residues. The CDR3 bases are TGTGCCAGCAGTTTAATAAGCGGGCCTTCCTACGAGCAGTACTTC. Its protein is CASSLISGPSYEQYF.

The chain links TRBV2 to TRBJ1-6; TRBD1 matches at 8 bases. Trimming removed 8 bases from V and 7 bases from J; junction bases left unmatched: 7. Germline assignment: CDR1 SNHLY and CDR2 FYNNEI. This CDR3 comprises 14 residues. CDR3 coding DNA: TGTGCCAGCCCCGGACAGGGAGACAATTCACCCCTCCACTTT. Protein: CASPGQGDNSPLHF.

J is TRBJ1-5 and V is TRBV10-3, with TRBD1 as a possible D gene (5 bases). The V gene lost 5 bases and the J gene lost 0 bases, with 14 bases spanning the gap. This CDR3 comprises 16 residues. Looked up from germline, CDR1 is ENHRY and CDR2 is SYGVKD. DNA of the CDR3: TGTGCCATCAGTCCTCAGGGAGCGGGTAGCAATCAGCCCCAGCATTTT. Protein sequence: CAISPQGAGSNQPQHF.

At least ten counts were recorded for this clone. Other DNA variants within this sample encode the same CDR3. The V gene is TRBV11-2, the J gene TRBJ1-2, with D possibly TRBD1 on 6 matching bases. The CDR3 length is 15 residues. Germline CDR1 and CDR2: SGHAT and FQNNGV. The germline V and J ends were trimmed by 1 base and 2 bases, with 11 bases remaining between them. The CDR3 DNA follows: TGTGCCAGCAGCTTAGTCAGGGGATGGAACTATGGCTACACCTTC. This sequence encodes CASSLVRGWNYGYTF.

V gene TRBV7-9 combines with J gene TRBJ2-7, with D perhaps matching TRBD1 (5 bases). CDR1 and CDR2 from the germline V gene are SEHNR and FQNEAQ (reference sequence). Trimming left V 5 bases short and J 4 bases short, with 12 bases between. The CDR3 sequence is 13 residues long. The CDR3 spells CASSPLGLYEQYF. CDR3 DNA sequence: TGTGCCAGCAGCCCCCTGGGGCTATACGAGCAGTACTTC.

The chain is built from TRBV6-5 and TRBJ2-1, with D perhaps TRBD2 (5 bases). Germline CDR1 is MNHEY and CDR2 is SVGAGI. CDR3 length equals 12 residues. Trimming left V 6 bases short and J 7 bases short, with 10 bases between. CDR3 region: CASRRVDNEQFF. CDR3 nucleotides: TGTGCCAGCAGGCGGGTGGATAATGAGCAGTTCTTC.

The chain recombines TRBV9 with TRBJ1-1, with no clear D. The germline V gene encodes CDR1 SGDLS and CDR2 YYNGEE. The CDR3 length is 16 residues. V was shortened by 0 bases and J by 1 base, with 13 bases between the two germline ends. The chain's CDR3 is CASSVGTSRGNTEAFF. In nucleotides, the CDR3 is TGTGCCAGCAGCGTAGGGACCAGCCGGGGGAACACTGAAGCTTTCTTT.

The V gene is TRBV25-1, the J gene TRBJ1-4; 8 bases are shared with TRBD1. CDR3 length equals 15 residues. The ends lost 7 bases at V and 8 bases at J; junction bases unmatched: 12. Per germline, CDR1 MGHDK and CDR2 SYGVNS. For the CDR3, the DNA is TGTGCCAGCACATCTCCGCAGGGGGCGGCGGAAAAACTGTTTTTT. Amino acids: CASTSPQGAAEKLFF.

The chain couples TRBV6-5 to TRBJ1-4; weak D call: TRBD1 (5 bases). Germline values: CDR1 MNHEY, CDR2 SVGAGI. Trimming took 6 bases from V and 0 from J, leaving 8 bases between them. The CDR3 length is 14 residues. CDR3 residues: CASRTAATNEKLFF. The CDR3 bases are TGTGCCAGCAGGACAGCCGCAACTAATGAAAAACTGTTTTTT.

The V and J genes are TRBV3-1 (or the pseudogene TRBV3-2) and TRBJ2-3; 8 bases are a match to TRBD2. V shed 1 base and J 7 bases; nucleotides not matched to a gene: 13. Per germline, CDR1 LGHDT and CDR2 YNNKEL (reference sequence). This CDR3 region has 17 residues. The CDR3 protein is CASSQGGAGVNRYTQYF. CDR3 DNA: TGTGCCAGCAGCCAAGGAGGAGCGGGAGTGAATCGGTATACGCAGTATTTT.

As regards this clone: The identical CDR3 is also encoded by other nucleotide sequences in the sample. The rearrangement joins TRBV2 to TRBJ1-1; a possible D gene is TRBD1 (5 bases). Trimming stripped 5 bases from V and 1 base from J, with 8 bases between. The CDR3 spans 13 residues. Germline values: CDR1 SNHLY, CDR2 FYNNEI. The CDR3 bases are TGTGCCAGCAGTAACCAGGGGAACACTGAAGCTTTCTTT. This sequence encodes CASSNQGNTEAFF.

This clone appeared once. The rearrangement links TRBV28 to TRBJ2-5, with 9 bases identical to TRBD2. CDR3 length: 15 amino acids. Trimming cost V 2 bases and J 4 bases; bases outside gene matches: 5. CDR1 and CDR2 from the germline V gene are MDHEN and SYDVKM. CDR3 in DNA: TGTGCCAGCAGTTTAGCCCGACTAGCGGTAGAGACCCAGTACTTC. Its protein is CASSLARLAVETQYF.

The rearrangement joins TRBV9 to TRBJ2-7; 9 bases map to TRBD1. The CDR3 is 14 residues long. The junction had 3 bases not matched to a gene; V was cut back by 2 bases and J by 3 bases. CDR1 and CDR2 from the germline V gene are SGDLS and YYNGEE. In DNA form, the CDR3 reads TGTGCCAGCAGCGTGGGACAGGGAAACTACGAGCAGTACTTC. Translated, it gives CASSVGQGNYEQYF.

In DNA form, the CDR3 reads TGTGCCAGCAGCTTGCACGGCGAGCAGTACTTC. Protein sequence: CASSLHGEQYF. The rearrangement uses TRBV5-4 and TRBJ2-7; D gene ambiguous. V was pared by 1 base and J by 6 bases, with 5 bases between. The CDR3 is made up of 11 amino acids. Germline CDR1 SGHNT, CDR2 YYREEE (reference sequence).

The chain couples TRBV15 to TRBJ2-7, with D tentatively TRBD2 (7 bases). With 1 base removed from V and 4 bases from J, the gap between germline ends came to 20 bases. Germline V gene lookup returns CDR1 LNHNV and CDR2 YYDKDF (reference sequence). The CDR3 covers 17 residues. CDR3 sequence (DNA): TGTGCCACCAGCAGAGGGGGAGGGGGTCAAGGGGGTTACGAGCAGTACTTC. Translating gives CATSRGGGGQGGYEQYF.

The genes are TRBV29-1 and TRBJ2-5; 12 bases are shared with TRBD2. The CDR3 totals 14 residues. CDR1 SQVTM and CDR2 ANQGSEA come from the germline V gene. J gave up 7 bases and V 7 bases, and 10 bases lay outside the gene matches. The CDR3 loop reads CSAGTSGSQGTQYF. CDR3 bases: TGCAGCGCTGGGACTAGCGGGTCCCAGGGGACCCAGTACTTC.

This clone has only one observation. V and J are TRBV7-9 and TRBJ1-2; TRBD1 matches at 8 bases. Looked up from germline, CDR1 is SEHNR and CDR2 is FQNEAQ (reference sequence). The CDR3 totals 14 residues. V was pared by 7 bases and J by 4 bases, with 8 bases of the junction left unmatched. The CDR3 nucleotides are TGTGCCAGCACACCCTCAGGGGGCGCCTATGGCTACACCTTC. Translating it yields CASTPSGGAYGYTF. The variable domain in full, with the rest retrieved from reference TRBV7-9 and TRBJ1-2, is DTGVSQNPRHKITKRGQNVTFRCDPISEHNRLYWYRQTLGQGPEFLTYFQNEAQLEKSRLLSDRFSAERPKGSFSTLEIQRTEQGDSAMYLCASTPSGGAYGYTFGSGTRLTVV.

This chain joins TRBV5-1 and TRBJ1-4, with D tentatively TRBD1 (5 bases). Germline assignment: CDR1 SGHRS and CDR2 YFSETQ. CDR3 length: 15 residues. With 2 bases removed from V and 8 bases from J, the gap between germline ends came to 16 bases. This CDR3 is CASSFETRGFEKLFF. CDR3 bases: TGCGCCAGCAGCTTCGAGACTCGGGGGTTCGAAAAACTGTTTTTT.

The chain links TRBV3-1 (or the pseudogene TRBV3-2) to TRBJ1-6, with 8 bases aligning to TRBD1. V lost 4 bases, J lost 8 bases, and 13 bases stayed unmatched. The germline CDR1 and CDR2 sequences are LGHDT and YNNKEL (reference sequence). The CDR3 consists of 17 residues. The CDR3 DNA reads TGTGCCAGCAGCCGGACAGGGTCCGCGTCTATTCATTCACCCCTCCACTTT. Translation gives CASSRTGSASIHSPLHF.

The chain couples TRBV7-8 to TRBJ1-1; D gene ambiguous. In germline, CDR1 is SGHVS, CDR2 FQNEAQ. CDR3 length: 15 residues. V lost 5 bases, J lost 0 bases, and 13 bases lay in between. CDR3: CASSLETALNTEAFF. The DNA for the CDR3 is TGTGCCAGCAGCCTCGAAACTGCCTTGAACACTGAAGCTTTCTTT.

The chain has TRBV18 and TRBJ1-2; weak D call: TRBD1 (6 bases). The CDR3 loop spans 13 amino acids. The germline V gene has CDR1 KGHSH and CDR2 LQKENI. V was shortened by 6 bases and J by 3 bases, with 11 bases between the two germline ends. CDR3 coding DNA: TGTGCCAGCTCCCCGGACAGCTACTATGGCTACACCTTC. This translates into CASSPDSYYGYTF.